The 23 T cell receptor beta chains in this list originate from one sample, sequenced in a study of brain metastases from non-small cell lung cancer. The data were produced by immunoSEQ multiplex PCR, yet TCRdb's version contains in-frame clones alone and is incomplete. The sample has around 2,200 clones; roughly 90% are singletons. Material for sequencing was primary lung tumor tissue. The source of these receptors is a donor at least 40 years old with non-small cell lung cancer.

The rearrangement uses TRBV2 and TRBJ2-7; D unclear. V gave up 6 bases and J gave up 2 bases, with 11 bases separating them. Germline lookup yields CDR1 SNHLY and CDR2 FYNNEI. This CDR3 spans 13 amino acids. The CDR3: CASSSLTPYEQYF. As DNA, the CDR3 is TGTGCCAGCAGCAGTCTTACCCCCTACGAGCAGTACTTC.

The J gene is TRBJ1-5, the V gene TRBV10-3; weak D call: TRBD1 (5 bases). Per germline, CDR1 ENHRY and CDR2 SYGVKD. Trimming took 2 bases from V and 3 from J, leaving 11 bases between them. The CDR3 totals 15 residues. CDR3 residues: CAISEAGTDNQPQHF. As DNA, the CDR3 is TGTGCCATCAGTGAGGCGGGGACTGACAATCAGCCCCAGCATTTT.

The rearrangement links TRBV25-1 to TRBJ1-4, with D unresolved. V lost 5 bases and J lost 0, with 13 bases in between. There are 16 residues in the CDR3. Looked up from germline, CDR1 is MGHDK and CDR2 is SYGVNS. CDR3 bases: TGTGCCAGCAGTCCGAGCCTAAGTTCAACTAATGAAAAACTGTTTTTT. As protein: CASSPSLSSTNEKLFF.

The V call is TRBV15, the J call TRBJ1-3, with D tentatively TRBD1 (6 bases). Germline CDR1 LNHNV, CDR2 YYDKDF (reference sequence). The CDR3 is 18 amino acids. V lost 0 bases and J lost 0, with 15 bases in between. The CDR3 loop is CATSRDPWTADSGNTIYF. The CDR3 DNA reads TGTGCCACCAGCAGAGATCCGTGGACAGCTGACTCTGGAAACACCATATATTTT.

The chain recombines TRBV6-5 with TRBJ2-1; D call uncertain. The CDR3 totals 13 residues. The V gene's germline CDR1 is MNHEY and CDR2 SVGAGI. V was trimmed by 4 bases and J by 7 bases, leaving 11 bases between them. Here the CDR3 reads CASSLQLPNEQFF. The DNA of the CDR3 is TGTGCCAGCAGTTTACAGTTACCTAATGAGCAGTTCTTC.

The chain recombines TRBV19 with TRBJ2-1; 8 nucleotides match TRBD2. In germline, CDR1 is LNHDA, CDR2 SQIVND (reference sequence). V lost 6 bases to trimming and J lost 13 bases; unmatched junction nucleotides: 5. The CDR3 is made up of 11 amino acids. CDR3 bases: TGTGCCAGTAGCGGGAGGGGCCATCAGTTCTTC. Translated, it gives CASSGRGHQFF.

This clone was picked up one time. Distinct nucleotide sequences in the sample also encode this CDR3. This chain links TRBV7-9 with TRBJ2-2; D perhaps matches TRBD2 (7 bases). CDR1 and CDR2 (germline): SEHNR, FQNEAQ (reference sequence). V gave up 4 bases and J gave up 1 base, with 16 bases separating them. The CDR3 runs to 17 residues. CDR3: CASSSPGGAKNTGELFF. The CDR3 nucleotides are TGTGCCAGCAGCTCACCTGGGGGGGCCAAGAACACCGGGGAGCTGTTTTTT.

This clone came up once. The chain recombines TRBV7-2 with TRBJ1-4; D unclear. Germline lookup yields CDR1 SGHTA and CDR2 FQGNSA. V was cut by 4 bases and J by 8 bases, with 11 bases left in between. The CDR3 totals 13 residues. The CDR3 bases are TGTGCCAGCAGCTCTATGCGGAGCGAAAAACTGTTTTTT. Residues: CASSSMRSEKLFF.

The chain joins TRBV18 to TRBJ2-7; possible D gene TRBD1, 6 bases. V lost 3 bases and J lost 7, with 13 bases in between. CDR3 length equals 13 residues. Per germline, CDR1 KGHSH and CDR2 LQKENI. Written as DNA, the CDR3 is TGTGCCAGCTCACCTCAGGACAGAAGAGAGCAGTACTTC. Its translation: CASSPQDRREQYF.

DNA of the CDR3: TGTGCCAGCACCCCCGGGGGGGCCGCGAACACCGGGGAGCTGTTTTTT. The encoded protein is CASTPGGAANTGELFF. This sequence joins TRBV7-2 and TRBJ2-2; 8 bases agree with TRBD2. Germline V CDR1 and CDR2: SGHTA, FQGNSA. The CDR3 consists of 16 residues. After removal of 7 bases from V and 0 bases from J, the junction contained 7 bases not matched to a gene.

Worth noting for this clone: Relative to the germline gene, one junction end is altered; a read error may explain this. The chain recombines TRBV10-2 with TRBJ1-5; D not certain. Germline CDR1 and CDR2: WSHSY and SAAADI. The CDR3 has 16 residues. The CDR3 sequence: CASSKSPGNSNQPQHF. In DNA, the CDR3 is TGCGCCAGCAGTAAGTCCCCAGGCAACAGCAATCAGCCCCAGCATTTT.

The chain has TRBV19 and TRBJ2-3, with D possibly being TRBD1 (5 bases). The V end lost 5 bases, the J end lost 1 base, and 13 bases lay between the germline ends. The germline CDR1 and CDR2 sequences are LNHDA and SQIVND (reference sequence). The CDR3 is made up of 15 amino acids. The CDR3 DNA reads TGTGCCAGTAGTCCGGACAATACGGGCACAGATACGCAGTATTTT. Protein: CASSPDNTGTDTQYF.

The chain has TRBV29-1 and TRBJ2-7; D is uncertain. Germline V gives CDR1 SQVTM, CDR2 ANQGSEA. V lost 2 bases to trimming and J lost 4 bases, with 9 bases between them. The CDR3 covers 12 residues. The CDR3 loop is CSVENTRYEQYF. CDR3 DNA sequence: TGCAGCGTTGAAAACACACGTTACGAGCAGTACTTC.

This clone was detected only a few times. The V call is TRBV6-2 or TRBV6-3, the J call TRBJ1-5, with 10 bases identical to TRBD1. CDR3 length: 15 residues. Germline V gene data show CDR1 as MNHEY and CDR2 as SVGEGT. V was clipped by 6 bases and J by 5 bases; unmatched bases: 7. The CDR3 region has the DNA TGTGCCAGCAGCTCAGGACAGGGGGTGTATCAGCCCCAGCATTTT. Residues: CASSSGQGVYQPQHF.

The chain uses TRBV5-1 and TRBJ2-3, with D perhaps matching TRBD2 (5 bases). The CDR3 contains 15 residues. Germline CDR1 SGHRS, CDR2 YFSETQ. The germline V and J ends were trimmed by 0 bases and 0 bases, with 8 bases remaining between them. In DNA form, the CDR3 reads TGCGCCAGCAGCTTGGGACTAACTAGCACAGATACGCAGTATTTT. This codes for CASSLGLTSTDTQYF. Supplemented by reference TRBV5-1 and TRBJ2-3, the full variable domain reads KAGVTQTPRYLIKTRGQQVTLSCSPISGHRSVSWYQQTPGQGLQFLFEYFSETQRNKGNFPGRFSGRQFSNSRSEMNVSTLELGDSALYLCASSLGLTSTDTQYFGPGTRLTVL.

The chain is built from TRBV6-1 and TRBJ1-5; 10 bases align to TRBD1. CDR3 size: 19 residues. Germline lookup yields CDR1 MNHNS and CDR2 SASEGT. V dropped 2 bases and J dropped 2; count of bases not matched to a gene: 12. The CDR3 coding sequence is TGTGCCAGCAGTGAACCTCGACAGGGGGCTTATGATCGCAATCAGCCCCAGCATTTT. This gives the protein CASSEPRQGAYDRNQPQHF.

In this sample, this clone turned up once. The J gene is TRBJ1-1, the V gene TRBV10-3; D unresolved. Germline CDR1 reads ENHRY; CDR2 reads SYGVKD. V lost 7 bases and J lost 0, with 15 bases in between. The CDR3 is 15 residues long. CDR3 protein: CAIKTTTNMNTEAFF. The CDR3 DNA follows: TGTGCCATCAAGACCACGACAAACATGAACACTGAAGCTTTCTTT.

Remarks on this clone: At one of its ends the junction is not consistent with the germline gene, which may arise from a read error. The same CDR3 also results from other DNA sequences found in this sample. The chain couples TRBV28 to TRBJ2-5; 8 nucleotides line up with TRBD2. Germline CDR1 reads MDHEN; CDR2 reads SYDVKM. The CDR3 extends over 17 amino acids. The CDR3 sequence is CASSPRERGPFGGTQYF. CDR3 sequence (DNA): TGTGCCAGCAGCCCCCGGGAGCGGGGGCCATTCGGGGGGACCCAATACTTC.

Points on this clone: The junction departs from germline at one end; a sequencing error may be responsible. The CDR3 loop is CANSDRIGGGTNTQYF. For the CDR3, the DNA is TGTGCCAACAGCGACCGAATAGGTGGTGGCACAAATACGCAGTATTTT. The chain recombines TRBV6-4 with TRBJ2-3; D unresolved. The CDR3 consists of 16 residues. Germline V gene lookup returns CDR1 MRHNA and CDR2 SNTAGT.

The chain employs TRBV20-1 and TRBJ1-2; D gene ambiguous. Trimming took 0 bases from V and 6 from J, leaving 5 bases between them. CDR1 and CDR2 from the germline V gene are DFQATT and SNEGSKA (reference sequence). The CDR3 is 11 amino acids. CDR3 coding DNA: TGCAGTGCTAGAGACACCGATGGCTACACCTTC. This encodes CSARDTDGYTF.

This chain uses TRBV5-5 with TRBJ2-1; D is unresolved. Trimming cost V 6 bases and J 3 bases, with 13 bases left between them. Per the germline V gene, CDR1 is SGHKS and CDR2 is YYEKEE (reference sequence). The CDR3 spans 14 residues. CDR3 protein: CASNSGFIYNEQFF. The CDR3 DNA reads TGTGCCAGCAACTCGGGTTTCATCTACAATGAGCAGTTCTTC.

The chain employs TRBV6-5 and TRBJ1-4, with a tentative D call TRBD1 (5 bases). This CDR3 comprises 15 residues. The germline V gene encodes CDR1 MNHEY and CDR2 SVGAGI. V was pared by 2 bases and J by 6 bases, with 13 bases between. The CDR3 sequence is CASSYAGGGDEKLFF. CDR3 nucleotides: TGTGCCAGCAGTTACGCAGGCGGAGGGGATGAAAAACTGTTTTTT.

J is TRBJ2-7 and V is TRBV5-6; 9 nucleotides line up with TRBD2. Germline V gene data show CDR1 as SGHDT and CDR2 as YYEEEE. This CDR3 is built from 14 residues. J was trimmed by 4 bases and V by 0 bases; bases with no gene match: 2. The chain's CDR3 is CASSLGLADYEQYF. Written as DNA, the CDR3 is TGTGCCAGCAGCTTGGGACTAGCGGATTACGAGCAGTACTTC.